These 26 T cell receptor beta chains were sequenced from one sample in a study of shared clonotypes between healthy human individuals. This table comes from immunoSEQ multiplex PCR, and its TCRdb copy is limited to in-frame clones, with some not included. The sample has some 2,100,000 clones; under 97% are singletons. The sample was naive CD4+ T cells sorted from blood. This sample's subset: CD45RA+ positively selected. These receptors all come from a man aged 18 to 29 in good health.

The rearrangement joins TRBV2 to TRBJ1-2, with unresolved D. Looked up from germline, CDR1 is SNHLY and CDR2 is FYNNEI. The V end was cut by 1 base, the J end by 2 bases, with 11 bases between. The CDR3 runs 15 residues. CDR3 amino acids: CASSEGTLGNYGYTF. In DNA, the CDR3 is TGTGCCAGCAGTGAAGGTACCCTTGGGAACTATGGCTACACCTTC.

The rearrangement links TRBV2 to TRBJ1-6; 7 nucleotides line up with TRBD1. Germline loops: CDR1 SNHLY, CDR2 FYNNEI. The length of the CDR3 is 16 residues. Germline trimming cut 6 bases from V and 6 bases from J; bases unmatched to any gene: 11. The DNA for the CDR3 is TGTGCCAGCAGCCAAAACCCACAGGGGATTAATTCACCCCTCCACTTT. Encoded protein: CASSQNPQGINSPLHF.

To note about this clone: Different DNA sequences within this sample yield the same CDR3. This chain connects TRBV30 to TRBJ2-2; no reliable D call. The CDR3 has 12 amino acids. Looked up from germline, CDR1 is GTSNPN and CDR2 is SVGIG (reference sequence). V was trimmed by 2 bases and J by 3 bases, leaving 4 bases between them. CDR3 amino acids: CAWSRDTGELFF. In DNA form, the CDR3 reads TGTGCCTGGAGTCGCGACACCGGGGAGCTGTTTTTT. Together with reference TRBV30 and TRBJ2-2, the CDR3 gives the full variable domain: SQTIHQWPATLVQPVGSPLSLECTVEGTSNPNLYWYRQAAGRGLQLLFYSVGIGQISSEVPQNLSASRPQDRQFILSSKKLLLSDSGFYLCAWSRDTGELFFGEGSRLTVL.

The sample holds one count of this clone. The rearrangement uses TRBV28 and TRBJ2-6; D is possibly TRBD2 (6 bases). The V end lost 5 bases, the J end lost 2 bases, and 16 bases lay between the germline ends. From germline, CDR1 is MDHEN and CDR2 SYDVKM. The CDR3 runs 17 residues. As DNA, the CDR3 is TGTGCCAGCAGTCGGGACTTCGGATCTACTGGGGCCAACGTCCTGACTTTC. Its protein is CASSRDFGSTGANVLTF.

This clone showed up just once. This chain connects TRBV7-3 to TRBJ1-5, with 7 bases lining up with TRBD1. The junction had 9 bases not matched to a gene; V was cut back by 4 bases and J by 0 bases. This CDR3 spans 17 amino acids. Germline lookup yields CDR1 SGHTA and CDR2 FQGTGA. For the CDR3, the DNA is TGTGCCAGCAGCTCACAATCCCAGGGGGGTAGCAATCAGCCCCAGCATTTT. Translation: CASSSQSQGGSNQPQHF.

The DNA of the CDR3 is TGTGCCAGCAAGGGCCGGGGGAGACTCTACAATGAGCAGTTCTTC. Translation: CASKGRGRLYNEQFF. The chain is built from TRBV21-1 and TRBJ2-1; the table names TRBD2, a call not compared with the DNA. TRBV21-1 is noted as a pseudogene. The CDR3 is made up of 15 amino acids.

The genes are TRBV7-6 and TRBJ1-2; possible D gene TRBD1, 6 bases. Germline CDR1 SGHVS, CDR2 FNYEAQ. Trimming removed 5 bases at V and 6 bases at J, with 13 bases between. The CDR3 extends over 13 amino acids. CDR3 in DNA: TGTGCCAGCAGCCCCCAGCAGGGGAATGGCTACACCTTC. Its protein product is CASSPQQGNGYTF.

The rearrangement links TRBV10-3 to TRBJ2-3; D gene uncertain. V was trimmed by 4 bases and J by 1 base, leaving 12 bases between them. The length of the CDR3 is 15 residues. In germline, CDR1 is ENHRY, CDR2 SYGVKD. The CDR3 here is CAISVDGSGTDTQYF. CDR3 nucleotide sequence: TGTGCCATCAGTGTGGACGGCTCGGGCACAGATACGCAGTATTTT.

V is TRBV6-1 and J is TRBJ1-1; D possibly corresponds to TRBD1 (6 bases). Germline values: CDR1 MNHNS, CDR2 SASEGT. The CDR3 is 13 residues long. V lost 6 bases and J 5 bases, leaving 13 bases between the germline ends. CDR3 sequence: CASRLDRLTEAFF. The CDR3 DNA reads TGTGCCAGCAGACTGGACAGACTGACTGAAGCTTTCTTT.

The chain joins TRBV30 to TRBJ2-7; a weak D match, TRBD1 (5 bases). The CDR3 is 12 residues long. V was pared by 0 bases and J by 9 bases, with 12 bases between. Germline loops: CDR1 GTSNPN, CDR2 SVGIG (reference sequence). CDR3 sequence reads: CAWSVALRGQYF. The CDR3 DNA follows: TGTGCCTGGAGTGTTGCCCTAAGGGGGCAGTACTTC.

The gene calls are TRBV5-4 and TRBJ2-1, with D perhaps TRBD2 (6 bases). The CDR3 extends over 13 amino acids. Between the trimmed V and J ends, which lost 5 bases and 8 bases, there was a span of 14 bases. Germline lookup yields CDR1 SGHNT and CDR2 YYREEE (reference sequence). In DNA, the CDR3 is TGTGCCAGCAGGGCCGGGAGTAGGTATGAGCAGTTCTTC. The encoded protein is CASRAGSRYEQFF.

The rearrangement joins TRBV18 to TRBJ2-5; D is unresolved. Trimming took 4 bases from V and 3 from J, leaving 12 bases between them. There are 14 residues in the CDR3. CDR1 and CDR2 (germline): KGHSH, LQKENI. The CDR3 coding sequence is TGTGCCAGCTCACAATCAGAGAGCAAAGAGACCCAGTACTTC. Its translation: CASSQSESKETQYF.

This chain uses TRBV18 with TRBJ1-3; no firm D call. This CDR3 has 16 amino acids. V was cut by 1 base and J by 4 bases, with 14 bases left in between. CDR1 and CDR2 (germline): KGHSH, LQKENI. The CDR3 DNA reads TGTGCCAGCTCACCACTCCCCAAGGGCCAGGGAAACACCATATATTTT. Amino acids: CASSPLPKGQGNTIYF.

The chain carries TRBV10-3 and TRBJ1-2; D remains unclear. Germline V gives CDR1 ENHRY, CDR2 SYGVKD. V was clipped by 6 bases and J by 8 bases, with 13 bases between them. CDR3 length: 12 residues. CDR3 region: CAIRGRENGYTF. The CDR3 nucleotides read TGTGCCATCAGGGGGAGGGAGAACGGCTACACCTTC.

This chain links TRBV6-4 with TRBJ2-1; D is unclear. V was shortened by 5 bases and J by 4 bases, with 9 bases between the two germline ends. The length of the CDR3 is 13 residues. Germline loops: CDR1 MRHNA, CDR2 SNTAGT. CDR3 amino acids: CASSWQAYNEQFF. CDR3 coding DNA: TGTGCCAGCAGTTGGCAGGCTTACAATGAGCAGTTCTTC.

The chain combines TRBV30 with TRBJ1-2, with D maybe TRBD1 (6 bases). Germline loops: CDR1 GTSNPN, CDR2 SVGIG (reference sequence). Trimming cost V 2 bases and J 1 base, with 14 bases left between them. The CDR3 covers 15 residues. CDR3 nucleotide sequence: TGTGCCTGGAGTCTCGGACAGCCAGTTAACTATGGCTACACCTTC. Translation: CAWSLGQPVNYGYTF.

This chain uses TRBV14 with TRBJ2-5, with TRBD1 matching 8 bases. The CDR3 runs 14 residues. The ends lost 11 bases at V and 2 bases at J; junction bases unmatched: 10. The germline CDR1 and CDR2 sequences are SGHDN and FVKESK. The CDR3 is CALLPGQVQETQYF. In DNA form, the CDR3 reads TGTGCCCTTCTGCCGGGACAGGTACAAGAGACCCAGTACTTC.

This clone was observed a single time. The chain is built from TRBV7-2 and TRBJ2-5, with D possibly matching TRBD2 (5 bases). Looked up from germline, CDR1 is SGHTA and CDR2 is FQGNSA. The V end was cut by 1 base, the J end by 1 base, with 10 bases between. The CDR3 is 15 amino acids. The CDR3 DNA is TGTGCCAGCAGCTTAGGAGCGGATCCCCAAGAGACCCAGTACTTC. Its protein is CASSLGADPQETQYF.

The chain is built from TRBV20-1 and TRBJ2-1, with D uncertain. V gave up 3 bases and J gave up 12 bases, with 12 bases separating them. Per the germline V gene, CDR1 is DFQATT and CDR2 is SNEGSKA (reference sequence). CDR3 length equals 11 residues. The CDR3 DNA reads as TGCAGTGCTAGGGGCGGTACGGGGCAGTTCTTC. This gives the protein CSARGGTGQFF.

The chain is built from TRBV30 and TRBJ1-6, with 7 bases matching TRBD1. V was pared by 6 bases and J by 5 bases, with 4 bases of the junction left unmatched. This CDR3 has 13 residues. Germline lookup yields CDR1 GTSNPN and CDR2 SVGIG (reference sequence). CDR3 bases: TGTGCCTGTAACACAGGGGATAATTCACCCCTCCACTTT. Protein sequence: CACNTGDNSPLHF.

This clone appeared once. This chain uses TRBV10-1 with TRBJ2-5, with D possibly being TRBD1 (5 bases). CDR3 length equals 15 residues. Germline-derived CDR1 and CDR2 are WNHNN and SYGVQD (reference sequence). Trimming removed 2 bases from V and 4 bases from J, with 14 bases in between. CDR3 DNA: TGCGCCAGCAGTGAGAATGTAGGGGCCATAGAGACCCAGTACTTC. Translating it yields CASSENVGAIETQYF.

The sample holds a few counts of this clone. The CDR3 spells CAWSARTGKPQHF. The CDR3 DNA sequence: TGTGCCTGGAGCGCAAGGACGGGCAAGCCCCAGCATTTT. The chain couples TRBV30 to TRBJ1-5; D is unclear. Germline loops: CDR1 GTSNPN, CDR2 SVGIG (reference sequence). Trimming took 3 bases from V and 8 from J, leaving 14 bases between them. The CDR3 consists of 13 residues. Based on the CDR3 plus reference TRBV30 and TRBJ1-5, the full variable domain is SQTIHQWPATLVQPVGSPLSLECTVEGTSNPNLYWYRQAAGRGLQLLFYSVGIGQISSEVPQNLSASRPQDRQFILSSKKLLLSDSGFYLCAWSARTGKPQHFGDGTRLSIL.

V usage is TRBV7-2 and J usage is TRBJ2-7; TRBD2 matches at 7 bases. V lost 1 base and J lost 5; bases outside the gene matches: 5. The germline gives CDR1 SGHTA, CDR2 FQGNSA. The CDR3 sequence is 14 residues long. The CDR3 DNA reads TGTGCCAGCAGCTTAGGCGGGAGTGTCGACGAGCAGTACTTC. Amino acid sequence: CASSLGGSVDEQYF. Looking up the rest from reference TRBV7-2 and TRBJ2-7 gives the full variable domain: GAGVSQSPSNKVTEKGKDVELRCDPISGHTALYWYRQSLGQGLEFLIYFQGNSAPDKSGLPSDRFSAERTGGSVSTLTIQRTQQEDSAVYLCASSLGGSVDEQYFGPGTRLTVT.

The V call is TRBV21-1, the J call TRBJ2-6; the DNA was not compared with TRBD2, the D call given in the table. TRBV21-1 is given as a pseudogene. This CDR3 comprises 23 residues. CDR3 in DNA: TGTGCCAGCAGCAAAGCGCTTTACCCGTCTTTCGGGAGAGGTGAACCTGGGGCCAACGTCCTGACTTTC. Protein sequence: CASSKALYPSFGRGEPGANVLTF.

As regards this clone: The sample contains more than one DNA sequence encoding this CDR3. CDR3 in amino acids: CASSAETGGYGYTF. The CDR3 DNA reads TGTGCCAGCAGTGCGGAGACAGGGGGGTATGGCTACACCTTC. J is TRBJ1-2 and V is TRBV6-1, with 9 bases fitting TRBD1. With V trimmed by 4 bases and J by 5 bases, 5 bases remained unmatched. From germline, CDR1 is MNHNS and CDR2 SASEGT. CDR3 length equals 14 residues.

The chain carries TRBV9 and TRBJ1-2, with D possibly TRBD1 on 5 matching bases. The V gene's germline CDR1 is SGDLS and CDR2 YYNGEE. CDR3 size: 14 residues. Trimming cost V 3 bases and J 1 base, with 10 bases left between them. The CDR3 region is CASSARDVNYGYTF. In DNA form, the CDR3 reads TGTGCCAGCAGCGCACGGGACGTTAACTATGGCTACACCTTC.